These 20 T cell receptor beta chains came from one sample sequenced in a study of CD8 T cells in Susac syndrome. Reverse transcription of roughly 0.5 to 1 ug RNA was carried out with random hexamers. TCRdb processed the immunoSEQ multiplex PCR reads anew with MiXCR; each CDR3 protein has one entry. The profile shows some 210,000 distinct CDR3 sequences, approximately 94% of them singletons. Material: CD4+ T cells from PBMCs. The receptor source for this set is a human donor with Susac syndrome.

The chain recombines TRBV19 with TRBJ2-2; the D gene could be TRBD1 or TRBD2 (6 bases each). The CDR3 runs 15 residues. Trimming pared 1 base from V and 5 bases from J, leaving 11 bases between. Germline values: CDR1 LNHDA, CDR2 SQIVND (reference sequence). The CDR3 loop is CASSIVGGSTGELFF. The CDR3 bases are TGTGCCAGTAGTATAGTCGGGGGCTCGACCGGGGAGCTGTTTTTT.

The chain employs TRBV20-1 and TRBJ2-3; 9 positions agree with TRBD2. V lost 8 bases, J lost 4 bases, and 13 bases stayed unmatched. This CDR3 region has 15 residues. Per germline, CDR1 DFQATT and CDR2 SNEGSKA (reference sequence). The CDR3 loop is CSSGLIAGVADTQYF. Here the CDR3 DNA reads TGCAGTTCAGGGTTGATAGCGGGGGTCGCAGATACGCAGTATTTT.

This chain links TRBV3-1 with TRBJ1-1; no clear D gene. The CDR3 is made up of 15 amino acids. The germline V gene encodes CDR1 LGHDT and CDR2 YNNKEL (reference sequence). Trimming pared 0 bases from V and 6 bases from J, leaving 14 bases between. The CDR3 loop is CASSQDSGSDAEAFF. In DNA form, the CDR3 reads TGTGCCAGCAGCCAAGATAGTGGATCGGACGCTGAAGCTTTCTTT.

The J gene is TRBJ2-6, the V gene TRBV4-3; TRBD2 might be the D (5 bases). CDR1 and CDR2 (germline): LGHNA, YSLEER. The CDR3 loop spans 19 amino acids. Between the trimmed V and J ends, which lost 0 bases and 0 bases, there was a span of 15 bases. The CDR3 DNA follows: TGCGCCAGCAGCCAAGATACGGGTCCCGGGATCTCTGGGGCCAACGTCCTGACTTTC. As protein: CASSQDTGPGISGANVLTF.

This chain links TRBV9 with TRBJ2-3; TRBD1 might be the D (5 bases). Germline V gene lookup returns CDR1 SGDLS and CDR2 YYNGEE. Trimming cost V 5 bases and J 3 bases, with 10 bases left between them. CDR3 length: 13 amino acids. CDR3 nucleotide sequence: TGTGCCAGCAGAGGCGACAGAACAGATACGCAGTATTTT. Residues: CASRGDRTDTQYF.

J is TRBJ2-4 and V is TRBV19, with a tentative D call TRBD2 (6 bases). Germline-derived CDR1 and CDR2 are LNHDA and SQIVND (reference sequence). The CDR3 spans 14 residues. V was cut by 6 bases and J by 9 bases, with 18 bases left in between. The CDR3 spells CASRPGLRAGIQYF. The CDR3, as DNA: TGTGCCAGTAGGCCGGGACTTAGAGCGGGCATTCAGTACTTC.

This chain joins TRBV20-1 and TRBJ2-5; 11 nucleotides align to TRBD2. CDR1 is DFQATT and CDR2 is SNEGSKA in the germline V gene (reference sequence). The CDR3 is 14 amino acids. The V segment lost 5 bases and the J segment 2 bases; nucleotides outside the gene matches: 4. The CDR3 spells CSARLAGRQETQYF. The CDR3 nucleotides read TGCAGTGCTCGACTAGCGGGGAGGCAAGAGACCCAGTACTTC.

V usage is TRBV29-1 and J usage is TRBJ1-2, with D possibly TRBD1 on 5 matching bases. The germline V gene has CDR1 SQVTM and CDR2 ANQGSEA. The CDR3 extends over 12 amino acids. V lost 8 bases, J lost 7 bases, and 17 bases lay in between. The CDR3 DNA is TGCAGCTTTAACCGGCAGGGAGGTGGCTACACCTTC. It codes for CSFNRQGGGYTF.

This clonotype was seen just once. This rearrangement joins TRBV6-5 to TRBJ1-6; D is perhaps TRBD1 (6 bases). V dropped 2 bases and J dropped 5 bases, with 16 bases sitting between them. Germline V CDR1 and CDR2: MNHEY, SVGAGI. The CDR3 has 17 amino acids. CDR3 residues: CASSYGGGGKDNSPLHF. CDR3 DNA sequence: TGTGCCAGCAGTTACGGCGGAGGGGGGAAAGATAATTCACCCCTCCACTTT.

This chain connects TRBV30 to TRBJ2-3, with D perhaps matching TRBD1 (5 bases). The CDR3 extends over 12 amino acids. Trimming stripped 7 bases from V and 6 bases from J, with 14 bases between. CDR1 and CDR2 (germline): GTSNPN, SVGIG (reference sequence). CDR3 DNA sequence: TGTGCCTCGACTCCAGGGTGGGATACGCAGTATTTT. It is translated as CASTPGWDTQYF.

This chain links TRBV29-1 with TRBJ2-3; the D gene is possibly TRBD2 (5 bases). This CDR3 spans 14 amino acids. Per the germline V gene, CDR1 is SQVTM and CDR2 is ANQGSEA. Trimming stripped 4 bases from V and 4 bases from J, with 15 bases between. The CDR3 nucleotides read TGCAGCGTTGCGCCCGGGGTCGGGTCAGATACGCAGTATTTT. Translated, it gives CSVAPGVGSDTQYF.

The chain is built from TRBV9 and TRBJ2-1; D may be TRBD2 (5 bases). CDR3 length equals 17 residues. Germline CDR1 SGDLS, CDR2 YYNGEE. Trimming pared 0 bases from V and 0 bases from J, leaving 13 bases between. The DNA of the CDR3 is TGTGCCAGCAGCGTAGTGCCGACTATCCACTCCTACAATGAGCAGTTCTTC. Protein product: CASSVVPTIHSYNEQFF.

This sequence joins TRBV20-1 and TRBJ2-7; D remains ambiguous. This CDR3 is 15 amino acids long. Trimming removed 3 bases at V and 3 bases at J, with 18 bases between. Germline V gives CDR1 DFQATT, CDR2 SNEGSKA (reference sequence). This CDR3 is CSASVPFVGFYEQYF. DNA of the CDR3: TGCAGTGCTAGTGTTCCTTTCGTGGGGTTCTACGAGCAGTACTTC.

V is TRBV2 and J is TRBJ1-5; TRBD1 matches at 7 bases. The length of the CDR3 is 15 residues. Losses at the gene ends were 6 bases for V and 7 bases for J; bases not matched to a gene: 12. Looked up from germline, CDR1 is SNHLY and CDR2 is FYNNEI. The CDR3 loop reads CASRLTGAIGQPQHF. The CDR3 DNA sequence: TGTGCCAGCAGACTAACAGGGGCCATCGGACAGCCCCAGCATTTT.

The chain combines TRBV30 with TRBJ2-1; 11 bases fit TRBD2. The CDR3 is 15 amino acids. The V segment lost 3 bases and the J segment 3 bases; nucleotides outside the gene matches: 4. Germline CDR1 is GTSNPN and CDR2 is SVGIG (reference sequence). CDR3 residues: CAWSITSGGYNEQFF. The CDR3 DNA reads TGTGCCTGGAGCATTACTAGCGGGGGCTACAATGAGCAGTTCTTC.

In this sample, this clonotype turned up once. The chain links TRBV7-2 to TRBJ2-4; TRBD1 agrees at 7 bases. Germline loops: CDR1 SGHTA, CDR2 FQGNSA. Germline trimming cut 2 bases from V and 8 bases from J; bases unmatched to any gene: 6. The CDR3 consists of 14 residues. The CDR3 region has the DNA TGTGCCAGCAGCTTACAAGGGGGCGCGTACATTCAGTACTTC. It is translated as CASSLQGGAYIQYF.

The J gene is TRBJ1-5, the V gene TRBV7-6; unclear D gene. CDR1 is SGHVS, CDR2 FNYEAQ, per germline. The CDR3 length is 13 residues. The V and J ends lost 4 bases and 9 bases respectively, with 13 bases between them. CDR3 sequence: CASSSTRGSPQHF. CDR3 in DNA: TGTGCCAGCAGCTCCACAAGAGGGTCGCCCCAGCATTTT.

This chain joins TRBV5-6 and TRBJ1-5; 7 nucleotides match TRBD1. CDR1 and CDR2 (germline): SGHDT, YYEEEE. With V trimmed by 2 bases and J by 5 bases, 7 bases remained unmatched. The CDR3 covers 15 residues. This chain's CDR3 is CASSLIGQVDQPQHF. The DNA of the CDR3 is TGTGCCAGCAGCTTAATCGGACAGGTGGATCAGCCCCAGCATTTT.

The chain joins TRBV4-3 to TRBJ1-4; no firm D call. V lost 0 bases, J lost 0 bases, and 5 bases lay in between. Germline CDR1 is LGHNA and CDR2 is YSLEER. The CDR3 sequence is 15 residues long. The CDR3 nucleotides read TGCGCCAGCAGCCAAGATCTGACAACTAATGAAAAACTGTTTTTT. This codes for CASSQDLTTNEKLFF.

The chain carries TRBV10-3 and TRBJ1-6; 9 positions match TRBD1. The junction had 9 bases not matched to a gene; V was cut back by 6 bases and J by 12 bases. The CDR3 is 14 amino acids. Germline lookup yields CDR1 ENHRY and CDR2 SYGVKD. The CDR3 sequence: CAISSSGQGEPLHF. CDR3 nucleotides: TGTGCCATCAGCTCATCGGGACAGGGTGAACCCCTCCACTTT.